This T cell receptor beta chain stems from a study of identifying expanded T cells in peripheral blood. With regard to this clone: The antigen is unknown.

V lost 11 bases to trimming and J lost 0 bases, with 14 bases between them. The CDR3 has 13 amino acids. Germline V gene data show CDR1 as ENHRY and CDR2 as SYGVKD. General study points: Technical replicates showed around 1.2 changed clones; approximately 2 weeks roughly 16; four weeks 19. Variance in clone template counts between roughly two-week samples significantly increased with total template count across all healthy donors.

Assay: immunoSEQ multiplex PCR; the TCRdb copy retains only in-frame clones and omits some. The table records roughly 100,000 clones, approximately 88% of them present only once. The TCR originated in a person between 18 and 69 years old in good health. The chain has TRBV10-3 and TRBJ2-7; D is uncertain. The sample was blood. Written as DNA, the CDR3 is TGTGCCGTCCTGGGGATACCCTCCTACGAGCAGTACTTC. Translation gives CAVLGIPSYEQYF.